This T cell receptor (beta chain) was sequenced for a study of neurological immune-mediated disorders. Notes on the study in general: The absence of shared CDR3 amino acid sequences among expanded clones across subjects suggests private repertoires in all groups.

5'RACE with 10-nucleotide random UMIs produced the cDNA. TCRdb re-analysed the 5' RACE reads in MiXCR, keeping a single row per CDR3 protein. The sample has tens of thousands of distinct CDR3 sequences; roughly a tenth are singletons. The CDR3 extends over 15 amino acids. After removal of 0 bases from V and 6 bases from J, the junction contained 5 bases not matched to a gene. Germline values: CDR1 MNHEY, CDR2 SVGAGI. Note on this clonotype: What it binds is not known.

Time point in this sample: longitudinal time-point 1 (baseline). The rearrangement joins TRBV6-5 to TRBJ1-1, with 9 bases aligning to TRBD1. Sequencing used PBMCs. The source of this sequence is a young man in good health. The CDR3, as DNA: TGTGCCAGCAGTTACTCGGGACAGGGCTATTCTGAAGCTTTCTTT. It encodes CASSYSGQGYSEAFF.